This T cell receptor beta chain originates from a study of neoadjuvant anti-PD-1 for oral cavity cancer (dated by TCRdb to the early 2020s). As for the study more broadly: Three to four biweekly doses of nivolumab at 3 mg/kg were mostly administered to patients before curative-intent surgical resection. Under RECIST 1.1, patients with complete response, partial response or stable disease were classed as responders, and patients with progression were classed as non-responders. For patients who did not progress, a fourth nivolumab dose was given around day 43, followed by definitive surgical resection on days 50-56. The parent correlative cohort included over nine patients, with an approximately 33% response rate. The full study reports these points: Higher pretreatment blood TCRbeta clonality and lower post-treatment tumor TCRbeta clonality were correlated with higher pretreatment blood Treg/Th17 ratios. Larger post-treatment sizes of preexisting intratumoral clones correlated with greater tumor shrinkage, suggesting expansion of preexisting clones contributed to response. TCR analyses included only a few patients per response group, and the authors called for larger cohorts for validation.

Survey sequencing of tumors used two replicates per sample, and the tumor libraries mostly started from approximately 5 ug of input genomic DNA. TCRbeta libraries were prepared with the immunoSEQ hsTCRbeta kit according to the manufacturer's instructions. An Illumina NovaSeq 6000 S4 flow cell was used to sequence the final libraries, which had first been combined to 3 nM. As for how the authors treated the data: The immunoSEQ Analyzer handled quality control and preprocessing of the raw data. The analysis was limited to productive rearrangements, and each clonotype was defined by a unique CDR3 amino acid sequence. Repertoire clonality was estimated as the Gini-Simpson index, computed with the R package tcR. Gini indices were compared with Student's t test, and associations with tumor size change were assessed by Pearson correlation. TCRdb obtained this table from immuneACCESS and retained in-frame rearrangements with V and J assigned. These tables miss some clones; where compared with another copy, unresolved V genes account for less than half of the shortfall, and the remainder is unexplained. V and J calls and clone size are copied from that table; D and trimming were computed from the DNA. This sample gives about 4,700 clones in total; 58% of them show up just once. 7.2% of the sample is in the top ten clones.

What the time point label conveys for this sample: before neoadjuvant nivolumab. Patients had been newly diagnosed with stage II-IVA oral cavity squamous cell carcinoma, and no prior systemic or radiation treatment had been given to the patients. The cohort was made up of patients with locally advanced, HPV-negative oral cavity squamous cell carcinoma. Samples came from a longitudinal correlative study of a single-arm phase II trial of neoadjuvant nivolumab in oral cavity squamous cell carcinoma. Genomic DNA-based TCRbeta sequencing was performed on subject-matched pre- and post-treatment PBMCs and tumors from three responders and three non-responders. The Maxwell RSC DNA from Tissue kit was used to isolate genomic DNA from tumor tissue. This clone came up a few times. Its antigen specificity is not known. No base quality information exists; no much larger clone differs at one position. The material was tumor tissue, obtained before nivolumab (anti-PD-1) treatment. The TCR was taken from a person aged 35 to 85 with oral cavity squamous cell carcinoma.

The nucleotide sequence reads as follows: TGTGCCAGCAGTTCAGGGACTAACTATCAGCCCCAGCATTTT. Its translation reads: CASSSGTNYQPQHF. This chain joins TRBV27 to TRBJ1-5; D gene: possibly TRBD1, on 5 matching bases. The CDR3 holds 14 amino acids from the cysteine to the phenylalanine. The entry retains the CDR3 DNA only, 42 bases that are in frame from base 1. Sequences MNHEY (CDR1) and SMNVEV (CDR2) are obtained from the germline V gene (reference sequence). At the junction V is shortened by 4 bases and J by 5 bases, with 12 bases in between.